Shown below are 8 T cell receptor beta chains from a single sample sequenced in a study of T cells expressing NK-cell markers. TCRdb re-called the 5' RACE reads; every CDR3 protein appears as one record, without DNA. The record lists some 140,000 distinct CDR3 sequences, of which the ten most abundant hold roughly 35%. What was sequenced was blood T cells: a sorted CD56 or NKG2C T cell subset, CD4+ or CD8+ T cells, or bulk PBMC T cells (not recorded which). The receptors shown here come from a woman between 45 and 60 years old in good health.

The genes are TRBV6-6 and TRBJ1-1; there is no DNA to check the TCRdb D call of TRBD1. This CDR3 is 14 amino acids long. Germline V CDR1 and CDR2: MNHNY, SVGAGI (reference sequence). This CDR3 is CASSPRAVGSEAFF.

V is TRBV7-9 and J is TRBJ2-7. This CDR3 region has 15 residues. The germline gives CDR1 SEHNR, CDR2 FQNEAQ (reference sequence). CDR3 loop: CASSFSGDSSYEQYF.

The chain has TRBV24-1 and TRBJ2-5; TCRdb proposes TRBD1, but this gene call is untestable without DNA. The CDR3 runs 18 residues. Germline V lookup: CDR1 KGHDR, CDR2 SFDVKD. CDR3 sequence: CATSDLRQGIGGQETQYF.

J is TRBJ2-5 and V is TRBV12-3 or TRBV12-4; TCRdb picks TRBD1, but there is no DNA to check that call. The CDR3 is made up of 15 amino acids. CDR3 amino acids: CASSKGTWGGETQYF.

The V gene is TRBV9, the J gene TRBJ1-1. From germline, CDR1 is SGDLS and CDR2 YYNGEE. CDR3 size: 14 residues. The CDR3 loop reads CASSVGMGKTEAFF.

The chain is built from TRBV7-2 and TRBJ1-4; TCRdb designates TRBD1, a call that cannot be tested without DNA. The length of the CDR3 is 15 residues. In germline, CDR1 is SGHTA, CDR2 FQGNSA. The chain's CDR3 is CASSLEGVTNEKLFF.

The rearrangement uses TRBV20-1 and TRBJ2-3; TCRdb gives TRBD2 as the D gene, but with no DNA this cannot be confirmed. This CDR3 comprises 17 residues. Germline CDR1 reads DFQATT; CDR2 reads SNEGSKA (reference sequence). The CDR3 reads CSARDTEGSGGTDTQYF.

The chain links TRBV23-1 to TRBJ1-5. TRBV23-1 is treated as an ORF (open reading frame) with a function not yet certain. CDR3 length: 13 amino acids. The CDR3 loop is CASSPRCNQPQHF.